These T cell receptor beta chains were read from a single sample in a study of blood T cell repertoires in COVID-19. Profiling relied on immunoSEQ multiplex PCR, and the TCRdb table lists in-frame clones only, not all of them. Among around 330,000 clones, roughly 90% were seen once, and the ten largest hold 3% to 4%. The sample comprised peripheral blood. The source of these receptors is a woman in her forties or fifties with active or convalescent COVID-19. Both conserved end residues are part of each CDR3. D genes are given only for firm matches. Part of the rows lack a size; the others show once, few, many or a class for expanded clones.

V gene	J gene	D gene	CDR3 length	clone size	CDR3 DNA	CDR3 protein
TRBV5-1	TRBJ1-2	NA	13	NA	TGCGCCAGCAGCCTCCCTGGGGCGTCGGGCTACACCTTC	CASSLPGASGYTF
TRBV15	TRBJ2-3	NA	17	NA	TGTGCCACCAGCAGAGATGTTGCCGGAGCAAGCACAGATACGCAGTATTTT	CATSRDVAGASTDTQYF
TRBV2	TRBJ2-5	TRBD1	15	once	TGTGCCAGCACCCCGGACAGGGGGCGGCGGGAGACCCAGTACTTC	CASTPDRGRRETQYF
TRBV7-2	TRBJ1-1	NA	15	NA	TGTGCCAGCAGCTTAGGGGGCGGGATGAACACTGAAGCTTTCTTT	CASSLGGGMNTEAFF
TRBV7-9	TRBJ1-6	NA	15	NA	TGTGCCAGCAGATACGCCACAGGAGATAATTCACCCCTCCACTTT	CASRYATGDNSPLHF
TRBV6-2/TRBV6-3	TRBJ1-1	NA	16	NA	TGTGCCAGCAGTTGGGAGGTCACCGCAGGAGGCACTGAAGCTTTCTTT	CASSWEVTAGGTEAFF
TRBV6-2/TRBV6-3	TRBJ1-1	NA	11	NA	TGTGCCAGCAGTCGGCCGGGAGTCGCTTTCTTT	CASSRPGVAFF
TRBV5-4	TRBJ1-2	TRBD1	14	NA	TGTGCCAGCAGCTCGGGACAGGGGAACTATGGCTACACCTTC	CASSSGQGNYGYTF
TRBV12-5	TRBJ2-2	NA	13	NA	TGTGCTAGTGGCGACAGGAACACCGGGGAGCTGTTTTTT	CASGDRNTGELFF
TRBV2	TRBJ1-6	TRBD1	14	NA	TGTGCCACATCCGGGGACAGGGGAGATTCACCCCTCCACTTT	CATSGDRGDSPLHF
TRBV27	TRBJ2-4	TRBD1	13	once	TGTGCCAGCAGCCGGACAGGAAAAAACATTCAGTACTTC	CASSRTGKNIQYF
TRBV7-2	TRBJ2-3	NA	13	NA	TGTGCCAGCAGCTTATCAGGGTCAGATACGCAGTATTTT	CASSLSGSDTQYF
TRBV5-4	TRBJ1-6	NA	16	NA	TGTGCCAGCAGCTTGGTAGGGGGTCCTAGGGATTCACCCCTCCACTTT	CASSLVGGPRDSPLHF
TRBV7-9	TRBJ2-1	NA	13	NA	TGTGCCAGCAGCTTTGGACAACACTATGAGCAGTTCTTC	CASSFGQHYEQFF
TRBV4-3	TRBJ2-7	TRBD1	15	NA	TGCGCCAGCAGCCAAGAGGTGGACAGGGTCAACGAGCAGTACTTC	CASSQEVDRVNEQYF
TRBV7-3	TRBJ2-2	NA	12	many	TGTGCCAGCGAGTCGGGCACCGGGGAGCTGTTTTTT	CASESGTGELFF
TRBV7-9	TRBJ1-1	TRBD1	14	NA	TGTGCCAGCAGCCTGGGGACAGGGAACACTGAAGCTTTCTTT	CASSLGTGNTEAFF
TRBV28	TRBJ1-1	NA	14	once	TGTGCCAGCAGGCAGAGCAGTGGGGGCCAAAAAGCTTTCTTT	CASRQSSGGQKAFF
TRBV5-1	TRBJ1-2	NA	16	NA	TGCGCCAGCAGCTTAAATATTGCGTCTACAGCTATGGCCTACACCTTC	CASSLNIASTAMAYTF
TRBV5-6	TRBJ1-1	NA	17	NA	TGTGCCAGCAGCTTGGATGGCAGGCCCACCTTGAACACTGAAGCTTTCTTT	CASSLDGRPTLNTEAFF
TRBV29-1	TRBJ2-3	NA	14	NA	TGCAGCGCTGTGGGAGACGCGCTCACAGATACGCAGTATTTT	CSAVGDALTDTQYF
TRBV6-2/TRBV6-3	TRBJ2-2	TRBD1	16	NA	TGTGCCAGCAGTGCGAACAGGGGGCTGAACACCGGGGAGCTGTTTTTT	CASSANRGLNTGELFF
TRBV9	TRBJ2-7	TRBD1	16	NA	TGTGCCAGCAGCCCCTATCCCCGGGACAGGGGCTACGAGCAGTACTTC	CASSPYPRDRGYEQYF
TRBV28	TRBJ1-2	NA	12	NA	TGTGCCAGCAGTTTCCGCGGTGGGGGCTACACCTTC	CASSFRGGGYTF
TRBV2	TRBJ1-2	NA	13	once	TGTGCCAGCAGTGGCGGGGCCGTCTATGGCTACACCTTC	CASSGGAVYGYTF
TRBV27	TRBJ2-2	TRBD1	17	few	TGTGCCAGCAGTTTATCACGGTGGACAGGGACCACCGGGGAGCTGTTTTTT	CASSLSRWTGTTGELFF
TRBV29-1	TRBJ2-5	TRBD1	13	NA	TGCAGCGGCGCAGGGGGCCGACAAGAGACCCAGTACTTC	CSGAGGRQETQYF
TRBV28	TRBJ2-1	NA	15	NA	TGTGCCAGCAGTTTGGGGGCCGCCCGGTACAATGAGCAGTTCTTC	CASSLGAARYNEQFF
TRBV16	TRBJ1-3	TRBD1	18	NA	TGTGCCAGCAGCCATCAACCGGGACAGGGGGCCTCTGGAAACACCATATATTTT	CASSHQPGQGASGNTIYF
TRBV5-1	TRBJ1-5	TRBD1	14	NA	TGCGCCAGCAGCCCGACAGGGATCAACCAGCCCCAGCATTTT	CASSPTGINQPQHF
TRBV29-1	TRBJ2-6	NA	17	NA	TGCAGCGCCACAACAGTTTCAACGAGCTCTGGGGCCAACGTCCTGACTTTC	CSATTVSTSSGANVLTF
TRBV30	TRBJ1-6	NA	14	few	TGTGCCTGGAGTGCCCTCGCTGGGAGGTCACCCCTCCACTTT	CAWSALAGRSPLHF
TRBV6-5	TRBJ2-3	NA	14	NA	TGTGCCAGCAGTTACCAAGGGGGTCCGAATACGCAGTATTTT	CASSYQGGPNTQYF
TRBV28	TRBJ2-7	NA	14	NA	TGTGCCAGCACCCTGGGGGGTAGGACCTACGAGCAGTACTTC	CASTLGGRTYEQYF
TRBV4-1	TRBJ1-1	NA	14	NA	TGCGCCAGCAGCCAGAGGGGGGGCAACACTGAAGCTTTCTTT	CASSQRGGNTEAFF
TRBV18	TRBJ1-1	NA	13	NA	TGTGCCAGCTCACCAAAGCCGAACACTGAAGCTTTCTTT	CASSPKPNTEAFF
TRBV5-1	TRBJ2-1	TRBD2	16	few	TGCGCCAGCAGCTCCTGGACTAGCGGGCCCTACAATGAGCAGTTCTTC	CASSSWTSGPYNEQFF
TRBV24-1	TRBJ1-5	NA	15	NA	TGTGCCACCAGTGATTCAGGGTCCCTTAATCAGCCCCAGCATTTT	CATSDSGSLNQPQHF
TRBV30	TRBJ1-5	NA	14	NA	TGTGCCTGGAGTGTATCACAGGGAGCTCAGCCCCAGCATTTT	CAWSVSQGAQPQHF